A single sample gave rise to the 24 T cell receptor beta chains below, sequenced in a study of cytomegalovirus exposure and HLA in healthy donors. Vbeta (60) and Jbeta (13) primers were used in the PCR. The table came from immunoSEQ multiplex PCR; TCRdb's copy has only in-frame clones and leaves some out. The sample includes about 160,000 clones, 81% of them seen just once. The sequenced sample was PBMCs. Source of these receptors: a woman in her 50s in good health and CMV-seronegative.

The V gene is TRBV4-2, the J gene TRBJ2-3; 10 bases align to TRBD2. Germline V lookup: CDR1 LGHNA, CDR2 YNFKEQ. CDR3 size: 16 residues. After removal of 0 bases from V and 5 bases from J, the junction contained 5 bases not matched to a gene. CDR3 region: CASSQERVAGGDTQYF. CDR3 coding DNA: TGTGCCAGCAGCCAAGAAAGGGTAGCGGGAGGAGATACGCAGTATTTT.

The gene calls are TRBV18 and TRBJ2-7; possible D gene TRBD1, 5 bases. The V end lost 3 bases, the J end lost 2 bases, and 14 bases lay between the germline ends. CDR3 length equals 15 residues. CDR1 is KGHSH and CDR2 is LQKENI in the germline V gene. The CDR3 DNA follows: TGTGCCAGCTCACCCGGACAAAGGCAGCCCTACGAGCAGTACTTC. It translates to CASSPGQRQPYEQYF.

This rearrangement joins TRBV25-1 to TRBJ2-7, with 7 bases that match TRBD1. The CDR3 has 15 residues. The V gene end was trimmed by 5 bases and the J gene end by 6 bases; junction bases not matched to a gene: 13. Germline V gene sequence: CDR1 MGHDK, CDR2 SYGVNS. CDR3 sequence (DNA): TGTGCCAGCAGTCCGCCAGACAGGGCGGCTAGCGAGCAGTACTTC. Its translation: CASSPPDRAASEQYF.

The J gene is TRBJ2-7, the V gene TRBV29-1, with 8 nucleotides matching TRBD1. Germline assignment: CDR1 SQVTM and CDR2 ANQGSEA. V shed 1 base and J 7 bases; nucleotides not matched to a gene: 6. The CDR3 consists of 13 residues. The CDR3 coding sequence is TGCAGCGTTGAAGGACAGGGGTTGAAAGAGCAGTACTTC. Protein: CSVEGQGLKEQYF.

The rearrangement links TRBV6-6 to TRBJ2-7, with 9 bases lining up with TRBD2. The CDR3 contains 15 residues. CDR1 and CDR2 from the germline V gene are MNHNY and SVGAGI (reference sequence). J gave up 2 bases and V 3 bases, and 5 bases lay outside the gene matches. CDR3 loop: CASSYKASGTYEQYF. The CDR3 nucleotides are TGTGCCAGCAGTTATAAAGCTAGCGGGACCTACGAGCAGTACTTC.

The rearrangement joins TRBV5-1 to TRBJ2-2, with D maybe TRBD1 (6 bases). Germline CDR1 reads SGHRS; CDR2 reads YFSETQ. The CDR3 has 16 amino acids. The V and J ends lost 0 bases and 4 bases respectively, with 13 bases between them. The CDR3 reads CASSLDRQGSTGELFF. In DNA, the CDR3 is TGCGCCAGCAGCTTGGATCGGCAGGGGAGCACCGGGGAGCTGTTTTTT.

Note on this clone: At one of its ends the junction is not consistent with the germline gene, which may arise from a read error. This chain connects TRBV7-9 to TRBJ1-3, with D possibly TRBD1 on 5 matching bases. This CDR3 is 15 amino acids long. Germline-derived CDR1 and CDR2 are SEHNR and FQNEAQ (reference sequence). The CDR3 sequence is CSSILDMSPGNTIYF. The CDR3 nucleotides are TGTTCCAGCATCCTGGACATGTCCCCTGGAAACACCATATATTTT.

This clone was recorded a few times. The chain is built from TRBV6-4 and TRBJ2-1, with a weak D call TRBD2 (6 bases). Germline V gene sequence: CDR1 MRHNA, CDR2 SNTAGT. V was shortened by 9 bases and J by 3 bases, with 15 bases between the two germline ends. The CDR3 is made up of 14 amino acids. As DNA, the CDR3 is TGTGCCAGTTCGCCGGGACTGGACTACAATGAGCAGTTCTTC. As protein: CASSPGLDYNEQFF.

The V gene is TRBV7-8, the J gene TRBJ2-7, with 10 bases matching TRBD1. The CDR3 totals 13 residues. Germline loops: CDR1 SGHVS, CDR2 FQNEAQ. V was pared by 5 bases and J by 5 bases, with 3 bases of the junction left unmatched. The CDR3 coding sequence is TGTGCCAGCAGCCAGGACAGGGGGGACGAGCAGTACTTC. It codes for CASSQDRGDEQYF.

The gene calls are TRBV5-1 and TRBJ2-5; TRBD1 matches at 9 bases. CDR1 and CDR2 from the germline V gene are SGHRS and YFSETQ. The V segment lost 0 bases and the J segment 1 base; nucleotides outside the gene matches: 4. The length of the CDR3 is 16 residues. The CDR3 coding sequence is TGCGCCAGCAGCTTGGGTCCGACAGGGGGCCAAGAGACCCAGTACTTC. It specifies CASSLGPTGGQETQYF.

The V and J genes are TRBV7-9 and TRBJ1-1; 11 bases are shared with TRBD1. J gave up 4 bases and V 5 bases, and 12 bases lay outside the gene matches. The CDR3 consists of 17 residues. Germline CDR1 and CDR2: SEHNR and FQNEAQ (reference sequence). CDR3 bases: TGTGCCAGCAGCCCAGCGGGGACAGGGGGGATCGGCACTGAAGCTTTCTTT. This translates into CASSPAGTGGIGTEAFF.

Note on this clone: The same CDR3 arises from other DNA sequences in this sample as well. The J gene is TRBJ1-5, the V gene TRBV6-6, with D hard to call. V was shortened by 5 bases and J by 0 bases, with 14 bases between the two germline ends. The V gene's germline CDR1 is MNHNY and CDR2 SVGAGI (reference sequence). There are 16 residues in the CDR3. CDR3 sequence reads: CASSSYGQNSNQPQHF. The CDR3 coding sequence is TGTGCCAGCAGTAGCTATGGGCAAAATAGCAATCAGCCCCAGCATTTT.

The V gene is TRBV5-8, the J gene TRBJ2-7; D is possibly TRBD1 (6 bases). CDR1 is SGHTS and CDR2 is YDEGEE in the germline V gene. The CDR3 sequence is 15 residues long. Trimming took off 0 bases at V and 0 bases at J, with 10 bases between the two ends. The DNA of the CDR3 is TGTGCCAGCAGCTTGGTGGGGACACTCTCCTACGAGCAGTACTTC. It specifies CASSLVGTLSYEQYF.

This CDR3 is CASGSQGAVYGYTF. The CDR3 DNA reads as TGTGCCAGCGGATCCCAGGGGGCTGTCTATGGCTACACCTTC. The chain is built from TRBV28 and TRBJ1-2; TRBD1 aligns across 8 bases. Looked up from germline, CDR1 is MDHEN and CDR2 is SYDVKM. The CDR3 loop spans 14 amino acids. With 8 bases clipped from V and 4 bases from J, the junction kept 9 bases outside the gene matches.

The CDR3 loop reads CASSLTGQGATDTQYF. In DNA form, the CDR3 reads TGTGCCAGCAGCTTAACGGGACAGGGGGCAACAGATACGCAGTATTTT. V gene TRBV5-8 combines with J gene TRBJ2-3; 12 bases map to TRBD1. In germline, CDR1 is SGHTS, CDR2 YDEGEE. Losses at the gene ends were 2 bases for V and 3 bases for J; bases not matched to a gene: 4. This CDR3 has 16 amino acids.

The V and J genes are TRBV27 and TRBJ2-5, with 8 bases aligning to TRBD2. CDR3 length equals 13 residues. Trimming at V came to 5 bases and at J to 7 bases, leaving 6 bases not matched to a gene. CDR1 is MNHEY and CDR2 is SMNVEV in the germline V gene (reference sequence). DNA of the CDR3: TGTGCCAGCAGTACCCGGGAGGGGGGGACCCAGTACTTC. Protein product: CASSTREGGTQYF.

The rearrangement uses TRBV19 and TRBJ2-5; tentative D call: TRBD1 (6 bases). The CDR3 extends over 13 amino acids. From germline, CDR1 is LNHDA and CDR2 SQIVND (reference sequence). The ends were cut back, 3 bases at V and 4 bases at J, with 9 bases in the middle. The CDR3 coding sequence is TGTGCCAGTAGTATGGGACAAGTAGAGACCCAGTACTTC. This codes for CASSMGQVETQYF.

The chain joins TRBV9 to TRBJ1-5, with a tentative D call TRBD1 (6 bases). The CDR3 is 19 residues long. V dropped 7 bases and J dropped 4 bases, with 30 bases sitting between them. Germline V lookup: CDR1 SGDLS, CDR2 YYNGEE. CDR3 DNA sequence: TGTGCCAGCTCTCGTCGGGGACACAGAACGAGGGTCCAAAATCAGCCCCAGCATTTT. Translating it yields CASSRRGHRTRVQNQPQHF.

The chain employs TRBV19 and TRBJ1-5; D is unclear. CDR1 and CDR2 (germline): LNHDA, SQIVND (reference sequence). The CDR3 runs 14 residues. Trimming took 4 bases from V and 6 from J, leaving 13 bases between them. CDR3 amino acids: CASSTPGTGQPQHF. CDR3 sequence (DNA): TGTGCCAGTAGTACCCCGGGAACGGGTCAGCCCCAGCATTTT. The whole variable domain, remainder taken from reference TRBV19 and TRBJ1-5, is DGGITQSPKYLFRKEGQNVTLSCEQNLNHDAMYWYRQDPGQGLRLIYYSQIVNDFQKGDIAEGYSVSREKKESFPLTVTSAQKNPTAFYLCASSTPGTGQPQHFGDGTRLSIL.

This clone was observed a single time. The V and J genes are TRBV30 and TRBJ1-3; D gene uncertain. The CDR3 consists of 15 residues. V was shortened by 2 bases and J by 0 bases, with 11 bases between the two germline ends. Germline V gene data show CDR1 as GTSNPN and CDR2 as SVGIG (reference sequence). CDR3 DNA sequence: TGTGCCTGGAGTAATCAGCGCCACTCTGGAAACACCATATATTTT. Translated: CAWSNQRHSGNTIYF.

This clone was recorded once. The chain carries TRBV6-1 and TRBJ2-3; TRBD2 aligns across 7 bases. Unmatched junction bases numbered 5, after V lost 8 bases and J lost 0 bases. Germline lookup yields CDR1 MNHNS and CDR2 SASEGT. The CDR3 has 14 residues. In DNA form, the CDR3 reads TGTGCCAGCGCACGGGACTATAGCACAGATACGCAGTATTTT. It encodes CASARDYSTDTQYF.

The J gene is TRBJ2-1, the V gene TRBV7-9; 15 nucleotides agree with TRBD2. The germline V gene has CDR1 SEHNR and CDR2 FQNEAQ (reference sequence). The trim removed 3 bases at V and 7 bases at J, leaving 4 bases unmatched. The CDR3 has 16 amino acids. This CDR3 is CASSFRTSGGENEQFF. CDR3 coding DNA: TGTGCCAGCAGCTTTCGGACTAGCGGGGGGGAGAATGAGCAGTTCTTC.

This clone was detected once. The chain uses TRBV9 and TRBJ1-4; no reliable D call. The CDR3 covers 14 residues. Germline-derived CDR1 and CDR2 are SGDLS and YYNGEE. V lost 4 bases to trimming and J lost 7 bases, with 14 bases between them. Here the CDR3 reads CASSPAVGSEKLFF. The CDR3 nucleotides read TGTGCCAGCAGCCCCGCCGTCGGGTCTGAAAAACTGTTTTTT.

V is TRBV5-1 and J is TRBJ2-2; perhaps TRBD2 as D (5 bases). This CDR3 is built from 15 residues. From germline, CDR1 is SGHRS and CDR2 YFSETQ. Trimming took 6 bases from V and 7 from J, leaving 19 bases between them. This CDR3 is CASTPGSHLNGELFF. CDR3 sequence (DNA): TGCGCCAGCACCCCGGGGTCCCATTTAAACGGGGAGCTGTTTTTT.